The 12 T cell receptor beta chains below come from one sample, sequenced in a study of Tregs in tolerant kidney transplant recipients. Generated by immunoSEQ multiplex PCR, the TCRdb table keeps only in-frame clones and is missing some. This table has about 73,000 clones, under 95% appearing once. This specimen was Tregs from blood, taken before the transplant. These receptor sequences come from a human donor who received a combined kidney and bone marrow transplant.

The gene calls are TRBV6-5 and TRBJ2-7; TRBD1 aligns across 10 bases. With 5 bases clipped from V and 4 bases from J, the junction kept 5 bases outside the gene matches. This CDR3 comprises 14 residues. Germline-derived CDR1 and CDR2 are MNHEY and SVGAGI. The DNA of the CDR3 is TGTGCCAGCAGTCCCGACAGGGGGCCGTACGAGCAGTACTTC. Protein: CASSPDRGPYEQYF.

The chain employs TRBV30 and TRBJ1-1; D unclear. V was cut by 4 bases and J by 4 bases, with 13 bases left in between. The CDR3 contains 13 residues. Germline loops: CDR1 GTSNPN, CDR2 SVGIG (reference sequence). CDR3 protein: CAWNHGKRTEAFF. CDR3 in DNA: TGTGCCTGGAATCATGGGAAACGCACTGAAGCTTTCTTT.

This chain uses TRBV6-1 with TRBJ2-7; 12 bases match TRBD2. Per the germline V gene, CDR1 is MNHNS and CDR2 is SASEGT. The CDR3 runs to 16 residues. J gave up 7 bases and V 4 bases, and 11 bases lay outside the gene matches. The CDR3 nucleotides read TGTGCCAGCAGTGGCGTAACTAGCGGGAGGATTCGGGAGCAGTACTTC. Amino acid sequence: CASSGVTSGRIREQYF.

The rearrangement joins TRBV5-1 to TRBJ2-5; 9 bases line up with TRBD2. Germline V gene sequence: CDR1 SGHRS, CDR2 YFSETQ. The ends lost 4 bases at V and 0 bases at J; junction bases unmatched: 4. This CDR3 is built from 15 residues. CDR3 amino acids: CASSRSGSDQETQYF. The CDR3, as DNA: TGCGCCAGCAGCCGTAGCGGGAGCGACCAAGAGACCCAGTACTTC.

This chain uses TRBV7-9 with TRBJ2-6, with TRBD2 identical over 7 bases. CDR1 is SEHNR and CDR2 is FQNEAQ in the germline V gene (reference sequence). The CDR3 is 17 residues long. The J segment lost 2 bases and the V segment lost 5 bases, leaving 9 bases of the junction unmatched. The CDR3 here is CASSQKFAGAGANVLTF. The CDR3 nucleotides read TGTGCCAGCAGCCAGAAATTCGCGGGGGCTGGGGCCAACGTCCTGACTTTC.

The chain employs TRBV19 and TRBJ2-2; a weak D match, TRBD1 (6 bases). The CDR3 extends over 13 amino acids. Germline values: CDR1 LNHDA, CDR2 SQIVND (reference sequence). V was pared by 9 bases and J by 7 bases, with 15 bases between. CDR3: CASISTGIGELFF. The CDR3 bases are TGTGCCAGCATAAGCACAGGGATCGGGGAGCTGTTTTTT.

The V gene is TRBV7-9, the J gene TRBJ1-1, with unresolved D. CDR1 is SEHNR, CDR2 FQNEAQ, per germline (reference sequence). This CDR3 has 14 amino acids. V was shortened by 1 base and J by 7 bases, with 13 bases between the two germline ends. The CDR3 loop reads CASSLDFEVSEAFF. The CDR3 DNA reads TGTGCCAGCAGCTTAGATTTTGAGGTCAGTGAAGCTTTCTTT.

As concerns this clone: The same CDR3 also results from other DNA sequences found in this sample. The chain has TRBV5-4 and TRBJ2-3, with unresolved D. V lost 0 bases, J lost 2 bases, and 4 bases lay in between. The CDR3 spans 13 residues. Germline CDR1 and CDR2: SGHNT and YYREEE (reference sequence). CDR3 in amino acids: CASSLGLTDTQYF. Here the CDR3 DNA reads TGTGCCAGCAGCTTGGGACTCACAGATACGCAGTATTTT.

The chain is built from TRBV4-1 and TRBJ1-5; perhaps TRBD1 as D (5 bases). The CDR3 has 17 amino acids. The germline CDR1 and CDR2 sequences are MGHRA and YSYEKL. The germline V and J ends were trimmed by 0 bases and 1 base, with 13 bases remaining between them. The CDR3 DNA reads TGCGCCAGCAGCCAAGAGGGAGGGGCGGGGAGCAATCAGCCCCAGCATTTT. Its translation is CASSQEGGAGSNQPQHF.

This clone appeared a single time. The V call is TRBV5-1, the J call TRBJ2-7; 8 bases are a match to TRBD2. The length of the CDR3 is 14 residues. Germline trimming cut 4 bases from V and 5 bases from J; bases unmatched to any gene: 8. Germline V gives CDR1 SGHRS, CDR2 YFSETQ. The CDR3 sequence is CASSPSGRGDEQYF. The CDR3 DNA sequence: TGCGCCAGCAGCCCAAGCGGGAGAGGCGACGAGCAGTACTTC.

This chain connects TRBV9 to TRBJ1-6, with 7 bases fitting TRBD1. The J segment lost 5 bases and the V segment lost 0 bases, leaving 5 bases of the junction unmatched. The CDR3 loop spans 16 amino acids. Germline values: CDR1 SGDLS, CDR2 YYNGEE. DNA of the CDR3: TGTGCCAGCAGCGTAGGCCCAGGGGGAGATAATTCACCCCTCCACTTT. Translated, it gives CASSVGPGGDNSPLHF. Complete variable domain (other parts from reference TRBV9 and TRBJ1-6): DSGVTQTPKHLITATGQRVTLRCSPRSGDLSVYWYQQSLDQGLQFLIQYYNGEERAKGNILERFSAQQFPDLHSELNLSSLELGDSALYFCASSVGPGGDNSPLHFGNGTRLTVT.

The chain carries TRBV2 and TRBJ2-5; D not resolved. CDR1 and CDR2 (germline): SNHLY, FYNNEI. The CDR3 sequence is 13 residues long. With 6 bases removed from V and 5 bases from J, the gap between germline ends came to 13 bases. For the CDR3, the DNA is TGTGCCAGCAGGGTCGAGGTCGGGGAGACCCAGTACTTC. Residues: CASRVEVGETQYF.